One sample yielded the 30 T cell receptor beta chains listed below, sequenced in a study of shared clonotypes between healthy human individuals. Clones were read by immunoSEQ multiplex PCR, and TCRdb kept only the in-frame ones, dropping some. The sample lists roughly 2.6 million clones; 85% to 95% were seen once. Sequenced input: naive CD4+ T cells sorted from blood. Regarding subset: CD45RA+ positively selected. The receptors stem from a young man in good health.

This chain joins TRBV5-6 and TRBJ1-4, with a tentative D call TRBD1 (5 bases). Between the trimmed V and J ends, which lost 1 base and 0 bases, there was a span of 10 bases. CDR1 is SGHDT, CDR2 YYEEEE, per germline. The CDR3 spans 16 residues. CDR3 in amino acids: CASSLRVTATNEKLFF. DNA for the CDR3: TGTGCCAGCAGCTTGAGGGTGACAGCAACTAATGAAAAACTGTTTTTT. The whole variable domain, filled in from reference TRBV5-6 and TRBJ1-4, reads DAGVTQSPTHLIKTRGQQVTLRCSPKSGHDTVSWYQQALGQGPQFIFQYYEEEERQRGNFPDRFSGHQFPNYSSELNVNALLLGDSALYLCASSLRVTATNEKLFFGSGTQLSVL.

The chain uses TRBV30 and TRBJ1-1, with 8 bases that match TRBD1. The CDR3 is 14 amino acids. V lost 3 bases and J lost 4; bases outside the gene matches: 7. Germline V lookup: CDR1 GTSNPN, CDR2 SVGIG (reference sequence). DNA for the CDR3: TGTGCCTGGAGGCCACAGGGGGTTGGCACTGAAGCTTTCTTT. Its translation: CAWRPQGVGTEAFF.

CDR3 coding DNA: TGTGCCAGCTCACCCACGACGGGGGCCACAGATACGCAGTATTTT. The encoded protein is CASSPTTGATDTQYF. The chain carries TRBV18 and TRBJ2-3; D assignment may be TRBD1 or TRBD2 (6 bases each). Germline values: CDR1 KGHSH, CDR2 LQKENI. This CDR3 region has 15 residues. The ends were cut back, 3 bases at V and 2 bases at J, with 12 bases in the middle.

Remarks on this clone: One junction end does not reproduce the germline sequence, and a read error may be involved. The genes are TRBV19 and TRBJ1-2; 10 nucleotides align to TRBD1. The CDR3 is made up of 12 amino acids. The germline CDR1 and CDR2 sequences are LNHDA and SQIVND (reference sequence). CDR3 sequence (DNA): TGTGCCAGTAACCCGACAGGGGGCCGTTGGGCCTTC. It specifies CASNPTGGRWAF.

This clone appeared a single time. The chain carries TRBV6-6 and TRBJ1-1; weak D call: TRBD1 (5 bases). In germline, CDR1 is MNHNY, CDR2 SVGAGI (reference sequence). The V gene lost 6 bases and the J gene lost 7 bases, with 12 bases spanning the gap. The CDR3 runs to 12 residues. CDR3 coding DNA: TGTGCCAGCAGCCGGGACGTCAGTGAAGCTTTCTTT. It specifies CASSRDVSEAFF.

This chain links TRBV27 with TRBJ2-1, with 11 bases matching TRBD2. V was pared by 6 bases and J by 5 bases, with 9 bases of the junction left unmatched. Germline V gene lookup returns CDR1 MNHEY and CDR2 SMNVEV (reference sequence). The CDR3 is 16 residues long. The CDR3 DNA follows: TGTGCCAGCAGCAGACTAGCGGGAACTTCGCACAATGAGCAGTTCTTC. It encodes CASSRLAGTSHNEQFF.

The rearrangement joins TRBV4-1 to TRBJ1-5; D is perhaps TRBD1 (5 bases). Trimming removed 1 base from V and 2 bases from J, with 24 bases in between. This CDR3 spans 20 amino acids. Germline CDR1 and CDR2: MGHRA and YSYEKL. CDR3 DNA: TGCGCCAGCAGCCAAGGCCCAAGGGGATCTATGCATAGGGGCAATCAGCCCCAGCATTTT. Translating gives CASSQGPRGSMHRGNQPQHF.

The chain recombines TRBV27 with TRBJ2-1; maybe TRBD2 (7 bases). Trimming left V 1 base short and J 4 bases short, with 14 bases between. CDR1 and CDR2 from the germline V gene are MNHEY and SMNVEV (reference sequence). The CDR3 is made up of 16 amino acids. CDR3 in DNA: TGTGCCAGCAGTTTATGGATCGGGGGGCGGTACAATGAGCAGTTCTTC. Its protein is CASSLWIGGRYNEQFF.

The CDR3 DNA is TGTGCCAGCAGCTTACAGCCAGGGTTTAATGAAAAACTGTTTTTT. This codes for CASSLQPGFNEKLFF. The chain joins TRBV7-9 to TRBJ1-4, with TRBD1 as a possible D gene (5 bases). Germline V gene data show CDR1 as SEHNR and CDR2 as FQNEAQ (reference sequence). The V and J ends lost 2 bases and 4 bases respectively, with 11 bases between them. The length of the CDR3 is 15 residues.

The J gene is TRBJ2-1, the V gene TRBV29-1; D may be TRBD1 (6 bases). The CDR3 has 11 residues. CDR1 is SQVTM, CDR2 ANQGSEA, per germline. V was pared by 8 bases and J by 6 bases, with 11 bases between. DNA of the CDR3: TGCAGCACCCGGGACACCAATGAGCAGTTCTTC. Encoded protein: CSTRDTNEQFF.

The chain carries TRBV10-3 and TRBJ2-1; 7 nucleotides match TRBD2. V lost 8 bases, J lost 9 bases, and 7 bases stayed unmatched. There are 12 residues in the CDR3. Germline V CDR1 and CDR2: ENHRY, SYGVKD. CDR3 region: CAIAPGLFEQFF. The CDR3 region has the DNA TGTGCCATCGCGCCGGGACTATTTGAGCAGTTCTTC.

The genes are TRBV5-1 and TRBJ2-2; TRBD2 matches at 10 bases. Germline lookup yields CDR1 SGHRS and CDR2 YFSETQ. J gave up 6 bases and V 6 bases, and 8 bases lay outside the gene matches. This CDR3 region has 15 residues. For the CDR3, the DNA is TGCGCCAGCACCCCCCTAGCGGGAGCCTCCGGGGAGCTGTTTTTT. This codes for CASTPLAGASGELFF.

V and J are TRBV7-9 and TRBJ1-4; 10 bases are shared with TRBD1. This CDR3 has 15 residues. The germline gives CDR1 SEHNR, CDR2 FQNEAQ (reference sequence). V gave up 1 base and J gave up 7 bases; unmatched junction bases: 3. CDR3 DNA: TGTGCCAGCAGCTTAGGACAGGGGGCTAGTGAAAAACTGTTTTTT. Translating it yields CASSLGQGASEKLFF.

The genes are TRBV9 and TRBJ1-1, with TRBD1 matching over 7 bases. Germline CDR1 is SGDLS and CDR2 is YYNGEE. This CDR3 is built from 15 residues. Germline trimming cut 1 base from V and 6 bases from J; bases unmatched to any gene: 9. The CDR3 loop reads CASSVWGQKTSEAFF. In nucleotides, the CDR3 is TGTGCCAGCAGCGTATGGGGACAGAAGACATCTGAAGCTTTCTTT.

The V call is TRBV28, the J call TRBJ2-7; 7 bases are a match to TRBD1. CDR1 is MDHEN, CDR2 SYDVKM, per germline. Unmatched junction bases numbered 12, after V lost 4 bases and J lost 3 bases. The CDR3 sequence is 16 residues long. Here the CDR3 reads CASSSPYRGRLYEQYF. The CDR3 nucleotides are TGTGCCAGCAGTTCCCCTTATAGGGGGCGTCTCTACGAGCAGTACTTC.

The rearrangement joins TRBV27 to TRBJ2-1, with D perhaps matching TRBD1 (5 bases). The germline gives CDR1 MNHEY, CDR2 SMNVEV (reference sequence). The CDR3 length is 15 residues. Trimming removed 0 bases from V and 6 bases from J, with 12 bases in between. The CDR3 spells CASSLSPGQPNEQFF. CDR3 in DNA: TGTGCCAGCAGTTTATCCCCAGGGCAGCCCAATGAGCAGTTCTTC.

To note about this clone: This sample also contains other DNA sequences that code for the same CDR3. The chain joins TRBV19 to TRBJ2-7, with D possibly being TRBD2 (5 bases). The CDR3 runs 14 residues. Germline values: CDR1 LNHDA, CDR2 SQIVND (reference sequence). V lost 3 bases and J 2 bases, leaving 11 bases between the germline ends. The CDR3, as DNA: TGTGCCAGTAGTATCCCCGGGGATACCTACGAGCAGTACTTC. Protein sequence: CASSIPGDTYEQYF.

The V call is TRBV6-6, the J call TRBJ2-7; the match to TRBD2 covers 7 bases. V lost 6 bases and J lost 1; bases outside the gene matches: 9. The germline gives CDR1 MNHNY, CDR2 SVGAGI (reference sequence). The CDR3 spans 15 residues. CDR3 protein: CASRFLAEASYEQYF. CDR3 DNA sequence: TGTGCCAGCAGGTTTCTAGCGGAGGCATCCTACGAGCAGTACTTC.

This clone was seen a single time. The rearrangement links TRBV5-1 to TRBJ2-7; possible D gene TRBD1, 5 bases. V was shortened by 1 base and J by 4 bases, with 12 bases between the two germline ends. The CDR3 has 14 residues. Germline CDR1 is SGHRS and CDR2 is YFSETQ. The CDR3 sequence is CASSLTDPGYEQYF. CDR3 in DNA: TGCGCCAGCAGCTTGACCGACCCAGGGTACGAGCAGTACTTC.

The chain has TRBV18 and TRBJ1-1; weak D call: TRBD1 (6 bases). CDR1 is KGHSH and CDR2 is LQKENI in the germline V gene. Between the trimmed V and J ends, which lost 3 bases and 0 bases, there was a span of 11 bases. This CDR3 has 15 residues. This chain's CDR3 is CASSPKDRLNTEAFF. Written as DNA, the CDR3 is TGTGCCAGCTCACCCAAGGACAGACTGAACACTGAAGCTTTCTTT.

This clone turned up a few times. The chain has TRBV9 and TRBJ2-3; TRBD2 might be the D (6 bases). The CDR3 covers 15 residues. Per the germline V gene, CDR1 is SGDLS and CDR2 is YYNGEE. V gave up 0 bases and J gave up 4 bases, with 12 bases separating them. The CDR3 loop is CASSVGDWGSDTQYF. Written as DNA, the CDR3 is TGTGCCAGCAGCGTAGGGGACTGGGGATCAGATACGCAGTATTTT.

The chain uses TRBV25-1 and TRBJ1-4; perhaps TRBD1 as D (6 bases). Between the trimmed V and J ends, which lost 8 bases and 4 bases, there was a span of 23 bases. There are 17 residues in the CDR3. The germline CDR1 and CDR2 sequences are MGHDK and SYGVNS. The CDR3 spells CASSGAGAGLLNEKLFF. The CDR3 DNA reads as TGTGCCAGCTCCGGGGCAGGGGCCGGACTTCTTAATGAAAAACTGTTTTTT.

CDR3 residues: CASSPMSRDLELFF. In DNA, the CDR3 is TGTGCCAGCAGCCCCATGTCCCGAGACTTGGAACTGTTTTTT. The chain uses TRBV6-1 and TRBJ1-4; D is unclear. The CDR3 consists of 14 residues. V was trimmed by 6 bases and J by 12 bases, leaving 20 bases between them. Per the germline V gene, CDR1 is MNHNS and CDR2 is SASEGT.

The V call is TRBV19, the J call TRBJ1-1, with a weak D call TRBD1 (5 bases). Trimming took off 6 bases at V and 5 bases at J, with 16 bases between the two ends. This CDR3 spans 14 amino acids. Germline assignment: CDR1 LNHDA and CDR2 SQIVND (reference sequence). CDR3 sequence reads: CASRTTGTATEAFF. The CDR3 nucleotides read TGTGCCAGTAGGACGACGGGGACTGCGACTGAAGCTTTCTTT.

The gene calls are TRBV11-2 and TRBJ1-4; D is undetermined. Germline V CDR1 and CDR2: SGHAT, FQNNGV. V was cut by 5 bases and J by 3 bases, with 13 bases left in between. This CDR3 is 15 amino acids long. DNA of the CDR3: TGTGCCAGCAGCCCAATGGATTCGGCTAATGAAAAACTGTTTTTT. Its protein is CASSPMDSANEKLFF.

The sample holds a few counts of this clone. Other DNA sequences within the sample encode an identical CDR3. The chain combines TRBV6-4 with TRBJ1-1, with D hard to call. Trimming cost V 4 bases and J 0 bases, with 6 bases left between them. The CDR3 length is 13 residues. Germline CDR1 MRHNA, CDR2 SNTAGT. CDR3 in amino acids: CASSARLNTEAFF. Written as DNA, the CDR3 is TGTGCCAGCAGTGCGCGACTGAACACTGAAGCTTTCTTT.

This clone was detected only once. The chain links TRBV6-6 to TRBJ1-6; D is unresolved. Trimming removed 6 bases at V and 14 bases at J, with 20 bases between. This CDR3 has 14 residues. The germline V gene has CDR1 MNHNY and CDR2 SVGAGI (reference sequence). The CDR3 coding sequence is TGTGCCAGCAGGCCCCCCGGCCAGGCGAAGACCCTCCACTTT. Protein sequence: CASRPPGQAKTLHF.

The chain recombines TRBV7-9 with TRBJ1-2; no clear D. Per germline, CDR1 SEHNR and CDR2 FQNEAQ (reference sequence). CDR3 length: 13 amino acids. Trimming removed 1 base at V and 4 bases at J, with 7 bases between. CDR3 DNA sequence: TGTGCCAGCAGCTTAGGAGGAAGCTATGGCTACACCTTC. Its translation is CASSLGGSYGYTF.

The chain couples TRBV12-5 to TRBJ2-7; D tentatively fits TRBD1 or TRBD2 (6 bases each). The CDR3 extends over 13 amino acids. CDR1 is LGHNT and CDR2 is FRNRAP in the germline V gene. Between the trimmed V and J ends, which lost 5 bases and 4 bases, there was a span of 12 bases. The CDR3 loop is CASGPPGAYEQYF. The CDR3 nucleotides are TGTGCTAGTGGTCCCCCGGGGGCATACGAGCAGTACTTC. The full variable domain, its missing parts supplied by reference TRBV12-5 and TRBJ2-7, is DARVTQTPRHKVTEMGQEVTMRCQPILGHNTVFWYRQTMMQGLELLAYFRNRAPLDDSGMPKDRFSAEMPDATLATLKIQPSEPRDSAVYFCASGPPGAYEQYFGPGTRLTVT.

The chain recombines TRBV6-5 with TRBJ1-4, with TRBD1 matching over 10 bases. V was pared by 6 bases and J by 7 bases, with 5 bases of the junction left unmatched. Germline V gene data show CDR1 as MNHEY and CDR2 as SVGAGI. The CDR3 runs to 14 residues. The CDR3 loop is CASRAGTGAEKLFF. As DNA, the CDR3 is TGTGCCAGCAGGGCCGGGACAGGGGCTGAAAAACTGTTTTTT.